This is a list of T cell receptor beta chains from one sample in a study of blood T cell repertoires in COVID-19. The table came from immunoSEQ multiplex PCR; TCRdb's copy has only in-frame clones and leaves some out. The sample holds 300,000 or so clones, roughly nine tenths seen once. Material: PBMCs or T cells enriched from blood (not recorded which). The source is a young woman who had recovered from COVID-19. Both conserved end residues are part of each CDR3. The D gene is left open where the match is weak. The size entry is marked missing in some rows and otherwise reads once, few, many or a size class.

j_call	v_call	d_call	clone_size	cdr3_nt	cdr3_aa
TRBJ2-5	TRBV15	.	.	TGTGCCACCAGCAGAGGGGGGGCGGGGGCAAGCCAAGAGACCCAGTACTTC	CATSRGGAGASQETQYF
TRBJ1-1	TRBV21-1	.	.	TGTGCCAGCAGCAAAGTCAGGACAGGGGGTGCAGGGGAGGCTGAAGCTTTCTTT	CASSKVRTGGAGEAEAFF
TRBJ2-6	TRBV7-9	TRBD1	.	TGTGCCAGCAGCTTAGAAGGCAGGGACAGCTCTGGGGCCAACGTCCTGACTTTC	CASSLEGRDSSGANVLTF
TRBJ1-2	TRBV19	.	.	TGTGCCAGTAGTATTTCGACAGGACCCTATGGCTACACCTTC	CASSISTGPYGYTF
TRBJ2-2	TRBV11-3	TRBD1	.	TGTGCCAGCAGTCCGGGACAGACGAACACCGGGGAGCTGTTTTTT	CASSPGQTNTGELFF
TRBJ1-2	TRBV7-8	TRBD1	.	TGTGCCAGCAGCTTAGAAGGTTGGACAGGGCTCCCTCGCTACACCTTC	CASSLEGWTGLPRYTF
TRBJ1-2	TRBV6-2/TRBV6-3	.	few	TGTGCCAGCAGTTACTCGAGGGGGAATGGCTACACCTTC	CASSYSRGNGYTF
TRBJ1-1	TRBV29-1	.	.	TGCAGCGTCGCAAAGGGGACACCCTTGAACACTGAAGCTTTCTTT	CSVAKGTPLNTEAFF
TRBJ1-4	TRBV5-4	TRBD1	.	TGTGCCAGCAGCCTGGGACAGATTAATGAAAAACTGTTTTTT	CASSLGQINEKLFF
TRBJ1-2	TRBV30	TRBD1	.	TGTGCCTGGGGACAGGGGCAGGGCTACACCTTC	CAWGQGQGYTF
TRBJ1-1	TRBV9	.	.	TGTGCCAGCAGCGTCGGACCGGGGGGGCAAAACACTGAAGCTTTCTTT	CASSVGPGGQNTEAFF
TRBJ2-7	TRBV28	.	.	TGTGCCAGCAGTTCCGTACAGGTCTTTGTATACGAGCAGTACTTC	CASSSVQVFVYEQYF
TRBJ1-1	TRBV7-9	.	.	TGTGCCAGCAACCTCTTACAGGGCCGGAACACTGAAGCTTTCTTT	CASNLLQGRNTEAFF
TRBJ1-3	TRBV2	TRBD1	.	TGTGCCAGCAGTGCTCAGGGGGCGGGAAACACCATATATTTT	CASSAQGAGNTIYF
TRBJ1-2	TRBV7-9	.	few	TGTGCCAGCAGCTTTGGGGGCGGTGGCTACACCTTC	CASSFGGGGYTF
TRBJ1-2	TRBV5-1	TRBD1	.	TGCGCCAGCAGCTGGGGGCGAACAGGGGCTTCCTATGGCTACACCTTC	CASSWGRTGASYGYTF
TRBJ2-3	TRBV9	.	.	TGTGCCAGCAGCGTAGCGGGGAGCACAGATACGCAGTATTTT	CASSVAGSTDTQYF
TRBJ2-7	TRBV12-3/TRBV12-4	TRBD1	.	TGTGCCAGCAGCAGGGGACAGAACTACGAGCAGTACTTC	CASSRGQNYEQYF
TRBJ1-5	TRBV2	.	few	TGTGCCAGCAGTGCCTCAGCTGGGGCCCATCAGCCCCAGCATTTT	CASSASAGAHQPQHF
TRBJ2-3	TRBV2	TRBD1	.	TGTGCCAGCAGCTTCCGAACAGGGGCCACAGATACGCAGTATTTT	CASSFRTGATDTQYF